Sequencing of this TCR beta chain was carried out in a study of CD8 T cells in Susac syndrome. Peripheral blood CD8+ and CD4+ T cells were profiled by TCR beta sequencing. Bulk CD8+ and CD4+ cells came from magnetic negative isolation; CD8+ TEMRA by FACS. RNA, at about 0.5 to 1 ug, was reverse transcribed with random hexamers. By means of immunoSEQ multiplex PCR, TCR beta CDR3 spanning 54 Vbeta and 13 Jbeta underwent amplification. A single record per CDR3 protein comes from TCRdb applying MiXCR to the immunoSEQ multiplex PCR reads. In the table there are around 200,000 distinct CDR3 sequences, around 93% of which are singletons. The V end lost 4 bases, the J end lost 0 bases, and 9 bases lay between the germline ends. Germline V gene lookup returns CDR1 SQVTM and CDR2 ANQGSEA. There are 14 residues in the CDR3.

Source material: CD4+ T cells from PBMCs. The clonotype was recovered from a human donor with multiple sclerosis. The V and J genes are TRBV29-1 and TRBJ2-2, with no clear D. The CDR3 DNA is TGCAGCGTTGTAGGAACCACGAACACCGGGGAGCTGTTTTTT. As protein: CSVVGTTNTGELFF.